This passage covers 30 T cell receptor beta chains from one sample sequenced in a study of sequential checkpoint blockade in melanoma. The table came from immunoSEQ multiplex PCR; TCRdb's copy has only in-frame clones and leaves some out. The sample lists approximately 8,000 clones, under 80% occurring once. Treatment: randomized to nivolumab then ipilimumab (arm A) or the reverse (arm B). Specimen: CD8+ T cells sorted from blood (inferred from file names), collected from a patient given nivolumab and ipilimumab in sequence. The source is a human patient with melanoma. Some clones in this sample may be carry-over from other donors' samples.

This sequence joins TRBV7-9 and TRBJ1-2, with D uncertain. CDR1 is SEHNR and CDR2 is FQNEAQ in the germline V gene (reference sequence). With 5 bases removed from V and 8 bases from J, the gap between germline ends came to 12 bases. There are 12 residues in the CDR3. CDR3 DNA: TGTGCCAGCAGCCCCGGAGACGGAGGCTACACCTTC. Amino acid sequence: CASSPGDGGYTF.

This clone is termed medium-sized. This chain uses TRBV27 with TRBJ2-7; no clear D gene. The germline CDR1 and CDR2 sequences are MNHEY and SMNVEV (reference sequence). CDR3 length: 15 amino acids. V shed 0 bases and J shed 2 bases, with 11 bases lying between them. The CDR3: CASSLSLGRTYEQYF. CDR3 DNA: TGTGCCAGCAGTTTATCTTTAGGCAGGACCTACGAGCAGTACTTC.

This clone is a singleton in its sample. The chain joins TRBV7-9 to TRBJ2-1; 8 bases map to TRBD2. Germline V CDR1 and CDR2: SEHNR, FQNEAQ (reference sequence). There are 16 residues in the CDR3. V dropped 1 base and J dropped 9; count of bases not matched to a gene: 11. CDR3 sequence: CASSLVGLAKSVEQFF. DNA for the CDR3: TGTGCCAGCAGCTTAGTAGGACTAGCCAAATCGGTTGAGCAGTTCTTC.

V is TRBV2 and J is TRBJ1-4; D not resolved. The CDR3 is 17 residues long. Trimming took off 6 bases at V and 0 bases at J, with 17 bases between the two ends. The germline gives CDR1 SNHLY, CDR2 FYNNEI. DNA for the CDR3: TGTGCCAGCAGCCGCCGCCCCAGTTTTGCAACTAATGAAAAACTGTTTTTT. Translated: CASSRRPSFATNEKLFF.

The genes are TRBV6-6 and TRBJ2-7, with TRBD1 identical over 9 bases. Germline assignment: CDR1 MNHNY and CDR2 SVGAGI (reference sequence). This CDR3 is 16 amino acids long. J lost 3 bases, V lost 2 bases, and 8 bases had no gene match. The CDR3 coding sequence is TGTGCCAGCAGTTACCCGACAGGGGGGGATGTCTACGAGCAGTACTTC. Protein product: CASSYPTGGDVYEQYF.

The rearrangement uses TRBV4-1 and TRBJ2-7; 10 positions agree with TRBD1. V shed 3 bases and J 0 bases; nucleotides not matched to a gene: 8. This CDR3 comprises 17 residues. Looked up from germline, CDR1 is MGHRA and CDR2 is YSYEKL. Here the CDR3 DNA reads TGCGCCAGCAGCCACCCGGGACAGGGGATCAGCTCCTACGAGCAGTACTTC. This translates into CASSHPGQGISSYEQYF.

The chain combines TRBV6-6 with TRBJ1-1; D is ambiguous. From germline, CDR1 is MNHNY and CDR2 SVGAGI (reference sequence). The V end was cut by 5 bases, the J end by 1 base, with 8 bases between. This CDR3 has 13 residues. CDR3 sequence: CASSPRENTEAFF. The CDR3 DNA sequence: TGTGCCAGCAGTCCCCGGGAGAACACTGAAGCTTTCTTT.

The CDR3 sequence: CASSSVFEQGDTEAFF. Written as DNA, the CDR3 is TGTGCCAGCAGCTCCGTCTTTGAGCAGGGGGACACTGAAGCTTTCTTT. V usage is TRBV7-7 and J usage is TRBJ1-1, with TRBD1 matching over 7 bases. CDR1 SSHAT and CDR2 FNYEAQ come from the germline V gene (reference sequence). This CDR3 is built from 16 residues. The ends lost 4 bases at V and 3 bases at J; junction bases unmatched: 11.

J is TRBJ1-4 and V is TRBV27; a weak D match, TRBD1 (6 bases). The CDR3 contains 16 residues. Trimming left V 5 bases short and J 8 bases short, with 21 bases between. Germline V gene sequence: CDR1 MNHEY, CDR2 SMNVEV (reference sequence). The CDR3 reads CASSPRGGALGEKLFF. Written as DNA, the CDR3 is TGTGCCAGCAGTCCGCGGGGGGGGGCGCTAGGAGAAAAACTGTTTTTT.

The chain recombines TRBV4-3 with TRBJ1-5; D is unclear. The CDR3 runs 12 residues. Germline CDR1 is LGHNA and CDR2 is YSLEER. The ends were cut back, 1 base at V and 8 bases at J, with 6 bases in the middle. The CDR3 region has the DNA TGCGCCAGCAGCCAAGGAGGAGAGCCCCAGCATTTT. It encodes CASSQGGEPQHF.

This chain connects TRBV30 to TRBJ1-5; 10 nucleotides align to TRBD1. CDR3 size: 18 residues. V shed 4 bases, J shed 4 bases, and the junction held 16 bases outside the gene matches. Germline V CDR1 and CDR2: GTSNPN, SVGIG (reference sequence). The CDR3 coding sequence is TGTGCCTGGACTACCGGGACAGGGGCCTCTTTAGGTAATCAGCCCCAGCATTTT. Amino acid sequence: CAWTTGTGASLGNQPQHF.

This clone has more than one count but fewer than ten. The V and J genes are TRBV18 and TRBJ1-5; a possible D gene is TRBD1 (6 bases). Germline values: CDR1 KGHSH, CDR2 LQKENI. With 5 bases removed from V and 3 bases from J, the gap between germline ends came to 11 bases. The CDR3 is 14 amino acids. Here the CDR3 reads CASSFGQHNQPQHF. For the CDR3, the DNA is TGTGCCAGCTCATTCGGACAGCACAATCAGCCCCAGCATTTT.

V and J are TRBV6-6 and TRBJ2-7; the D gene is possibly TRBD2 (6 bases). CDR1 and CDR2 (germline): MNHNY, SVGAGI (reference sequence). V lost 2 bases and J lost 1, with 9 bases in between. The CDR3 consists of 14 residues. The CDR3 spells CASSYEGRSYEQYF. CDR3 sequence (DNA): TGTGCCAGCAGTTACGAAGGGAGGTCCTACGAGCAGTACTTC.

This clone occurred a few times. This likely came from a read error, as a far larger clone is one base away. Other DNA sequences in the same sample also yield this CDR3. The chain carries TRBV7-2 and TRBJ1-3, with D unclear. Trimming cost V 5 bases and J 2 bases, with 19 bases left between them. The CDR3 is 17 residues long. Germline loops: CDR1 SGHTA, CDR2 FQGNSA. The CDR3 spells CASSQRYGGRTGNTIYF. The DNA for the CDR3 is TGTGCCAGCAGCCAACGGTACGGAGGCAGGACTGGAAACACCATATATTTT.

This clone came up a few times. The chain recombines TRBV7-9 with TRBJ2-7; perhaps TRBD1 as D (6 bases). V was clipped by 9 bases and J by 5 bases, with 14 bases between them. Germline assignment: CDR1 SEHNR and CDR2 FQNEAQ (reference sequence). The length of the CDR3 is 12 residues. The CDR3 coding sequence is TGTGCCAGTACCCCTACAGGGAACGAGCAGTACTTC. Residues: CASTPTGNEQYF.

There are a few counts of this clone. The rearrangement links TRBV11-2 to TRBJ2-7; TRBD1 agrees at 7 bases. The CDR3 covers 15 residues. Looked up from germline, CDR1 is SGHAT and CDR2 is FQNNGV. V trimming: 5 bases; J trimming: 2 bases; junction bases outside the gene matches: 9. The CDR3, as DNA: TGTGCCAGCAGCCCCCGGACAGGCCTAACCTACGAGCAGTACTTC. This codes for CASSPRTGLTYEQYF.

The J gene is TRBJ2-1, the V gene TRBV27, with D tentatively TRBD1 (5 bases). Germline V gene data show CDR1 as MNHEY and CDR2 as SMNVEV (reference sequence). CDR3 length: 15 amino acids. Deletions cut 3 bases from V and 8 bases from J, with 17 bases between. The CDR3 reads CASSFILGQSYEQFF. CDR3 DNA: TGTGCCAGCAGTTTTATCTTAGGACAATCCTATGAGCAGTTCTTC.

The rearrangement links TRBV7-8 to TRBJ1-6; 7 bases agree with TRBD1. CDR1 and CDR2 from the germline V gene are SGHVS and FQNEAQ. Trimming at V came to 6 bases and at J to 0 bases, leaving 5 bases not matched to a gene. The CDR3 has 16 residues. The CDR3 sequence is CASSDRVISYNSPLHF. The CDR3 nucleotides are TGTGCCAGCAGTGACAGGGTGATCTCCTATAATTCACCCCTCCACTTT.

As regards this clone: One junction end disagrees with the germline gene, perhaps due to a read error. The chain couples TRBV7-9 to TRBJ2-7, with 7 bases that match TRBD2. Germline assignment: CDR1 SEHNR and CDR2 FQNEAQ (reference sequence). The CDR3 covers 15 residues. The CDR3 DNA is TGTGCCAGCAGTTTAGATGGGGGTCTGGGGGGGGAGCAGTACTTC. Its protein is CASSLDGGLGGEQYF.

This chain uses TRBV7-8 with TRBJ1-2; D not certain. V was trimmed by 2 bases and J by 8 bases, leaving 9 bases between them. CDR1 is SGHVS, CDR2 FQNEAQ, per germline. The CDR3 covers 12 residues. The CDR3 protein is CASSLSGRGYTF. The CDR3 DNA reads as TGTGCCAGCAGCTTATCGGGGAGAGGCTACACCTTC.

The V and J genes are TRBV9 and TRBJ2-7; 7 positions match TRBD1. This CDR3 has 14 amino acids. Germline V gives CDR1 SGDLS, CDR2 YYNGEE. V lost 4 bases, J lost 3 bases, and 7 bases stayed unmatched. CDR3 in amino acids: CASSQGTVGYEQYF. The CDR3 DNA sequence: TGTGCCAGCAGCCAAGGGACAGTTGGCTACGAGCAGTACTTC.

A few counts support this clone. This chain connects TRBV7-9 to TRBJ1-5, with 7 bases aligning to TRBD1. CDR3 length equals 13 residues. Trimming at V came to 5 bases and at J to 6 bases, leaving 4 bases not matched to a gene. Germline CDR1 reads SEHNR; CDR2 reads FQNEAQ (reference sequence). This CDR3 reads CASSPTGTQPQHF. The DNA of the CDR3 is TGTGCCAGCAGCCCGACAGGGACTCAGCCCCAGCATTTT.

This chain joins TRBV27 and TRBJ1-2, with D perhaps matching TRBD1 (5 bases). Germline lookup yields CDR1 MNHEY and CDR2 SMNVEV (reference sequence). Trimming removed 3 bases from V and 4 bases from J, with 9 bases in between. The CDR3 runs to 13 residues. CDR3 region: CASSFGGPYGYTF. The CDR3 region has the DNA TGTGCCAGCAGTTTCGGGGGTCCCTATGGCTACACCTTC.

V and J are TRBV4-3 and TRBJ2-3; D is possibly TRBD1 (5 bases). The V end was cut by 0 bases, the J end by 3 bases, with 7 bases between. The CDR3 loop spans 14 amino acids. Germline-derived CDR1 and CDR2 are LGHNA and YSLEER. CDR3 region: CASSQDGQTDTQYF. DNA for the CDR3: TGCGCCAGCAGCCAAGATGGACAAACAGATACGCAGTATTTT.

Remarks on this clone: The junction departs from germline at one end; a sequencing error may be responsible. This chain links TRBV7-8 with TRBJ2-7, with no clear D. The length of the CDR3 is 13 residues. In germline, CDR1 is SGHVS, CDR2 FQNEAQ. CDR3 bases: TGTGCCAGCAGTTTAGGGATAGACTGGGAGCAGTACTTC. Protein product: CASSLGIDWEQYF.

The chain has TRBV7-6 and TRBJ2-7; 11 bases are shared with TRBD2. Germline values: CDR1 SGHVS, CDR2 FNYEAQ. The CDR3 totals 19 residues. J lost 1 base, V lost 0 bases, and 11 bases had no gene match. The CDR3 coding sequence is TGTGCCAGCAGCTTAGCAGCTAGCGGGGGGTACCCTTTATCCTACGAGCAGTACTTC. As protein: CASSLAASGGYPLSYEQYF.

The V call is TRBV7-8, the J call TRBJ2-7; possibly TRBD2 for D (6 bases). V lost 7 bases and J 3 bases, leaving 19 bases between the germline ends. Germline V gives CDR1 SGHVS, CDR2 FQNEAQ. This CDR3 has 15 residues. DNA of the CDR3: TGTGCCAGCATAGGAGCCGGGACTGCCTTCTACGAGCAGTACTTC. This encodes CASIGAGTAFYEQYF.

The chain uses TRBV7-8 and TRBJ1-1; no definite D call. Germline V lookup: CDR1 SGHVS, CDR2 FQNEAQ. Trimming cost V 1 base and J 6 bases, with 9 bases left between them. This CDR3 comprises 13 residues. The CDR3: CASSLELRPEAFF. The CDR3 DNA reads as TGTGCCAGCAGCTTAGAACTTCGTCCTGAAGCTTTCTTT. The full variable domain, rest sourced from reference TRBV7-8 and TRBJ1-1, is GAGVSQSPRYKVAKRGQDVALRCDPISGHVSLFWYQQALGQGPEFLTYFQNEAQLDKSGLPSDRFFAERPEGSVSTLKIQRTQQEDSAVYLCASSLELRPEAFFGQGTRLTVV.

The genes are TRBV7-9 and TRBJ1-2; TRBD1 matches 8 bases. With V trimmed by 5 bases and J by 4 bases, 9 bases remained unmatched. CDR3 size: 15 residues. Germline lookup yields CDR1 SEHNR and CDR2 FQNEAQ (reference sequence). The CDR3 is CASSPNRGCCYGYTF. CDR3 nucleotides: TGTGCCAGCAGCCCTAACAGGGGGTGTTGCTATGGCTACACCTTC.

CDR3 protein: CASSEQRQVDSLQYF. DNA for the CDR3: TGTGCCAGCAGTGAACAGAGACAGGTGGATTCGTTGCAGTACTTC. The V and J genes are TRBV25-1 and TRBJ2-7; D might be TRBD1 (6 bases). Germline CDR1 MGHDK, CDR2 SYGVNS. V was trimmed by 2 bases and J by 9 bases, leaving 20 bases between them. This CDR3 is built from 15 residues.